A single T cell receptor (beta chain) is shown here with its context. Here immunoSEQ multiplex PCR was the method, and the copy in TCRdb shows in-frame clones only, minus some. The sample lists about 190,000 clones, about 82% occurring once. These data originate in a study of blood T cell repertoires in COVID-19. Germline V gene data show CDR1 as SNHLY and CDR2 as FYNNEI. The CDR3 spans 15 residues. J lost 3 bases, V lost 6 bases, and 7 bases had no gene match. The clonotype originates from a man in his forties or fifties with acute COVID-19. The chain couples TRBV2 to TRBJ1-3; 8 bases map to TRBD1. The sample consisted of PBMCs or T cells enriched from blood (not recorded which). In nucleotides, the CDR3 is TGTGCCAGCAGAGAAACAGGGGGGAATGGAAACACCATATATTTT. Its translation is CASRETGGNGNTIYF.